The 7 T cell receptor beta chains given below trace back to one sample, sequenced in a study of blood T cell repertoires in COVID-19. Method: immunoSEQ multiplex PCR; TCRdb's copy keeps in-frame clones and lacks some. The table lists about 240,000 clones, roughly 86% of them singletons. Sequencing input: peripheral blood. The receptors stem from a woman younger than 45 with acute or convalescent COVID-19.

The chain has TRBV6-1 and TRBJ2-7; 12 positions match TRBD1. The CDR3 totals 17 residues. Unmatched junction bases numbered 7, after V lost 3 bases and J lost 1 base. Germline values: CDR1 MNHNS, CDR2 SASEGT. The CDR3 is CASSEGTGGRLSYEQYF. In DNA, the CDR3 is TGTGCCAGCAGTGAGGGGACAGGGGGCCGTCTTTCCTACGAGCAGTACTTC.

The chain employs TRBV27 and TRBJ2-5, with 9 bases lining up with TRBD2. V was pared by 3 bases and J by 4 bases, with 9 bases of the junction left unmatched. Germline values: CDR1 MNHEY, CDR2 SMNVEV (reference sequence). The CDR3 extends over 16 amino acids. In DNA form, the CDR3 reads TGTGCCAGCAGTTTCCAGGGTAGCGGGAGAGGAGAGACCCAGTACTTC. Its protein is CASSFQGSGRGETQYF.

This clone was observed a handful of times. V and J are TRBV10-3 and TRBJ2-7; 11 bases align to TRBD1. CDR1 is ENHRY and CDR2 is SYGVKD in the germline V gene. The CDR3 is 15 residues long. V was clipped by 0 bases and J by 6 bases; unmatched bases: 4. The CDR3 protein is CAISESRDRGSEQYF. In DNA, the CDR3 is TGTGCCATCAGTGAGTCGAGGGACAGGGGGTCCGAGCAGTACTTC.

The chain is built from TRBV4-1 and TRBJ1-1; D perhaps matches TRBD1 (6 bases). The CDR3 loop spans 14 amino acids. CDR1 is MGHRA, CDR2 YSYEKL, per germline. V lost 0 bases, J lost 5 bases, and 10 bases lay in between. The CDR3 nucleotides are TGCGCCAGCAGCCAAGATACAGGGAGAACTGAAGCTTTCTTT. Protein sequence: CASSQDTGRTEAFF.

The chain recombines TRBV5-6 with TRBJ1-6; maybe TRBD1 (6 bases). This CDR3 is 14 amino acids long. Germline V gene sequence: CDR1 SGHDT, CDR2 YYEEEE. The V end lost 6 bases, the J end lost 9 bases, and 16 bases lay between the germline ends. The CDR3 DNA reads TGTGCCAGCAACCGGCCAGGGGCGGGTTCACCCCTCCACTTT. This translates into CASNRPGAGSPLHF.

The chain is built from TRBV5-6 and TRBJ2-7, with D unclear. CDR1 is SGHDT and CDR2 is YYEEEE in the germline V gene. The V gene lost 0 bases and the J gene lost 3 bases, with 10 bases spanning the gap. CDR3 size: 14 residues. CDR3 loop: CASSLGSGYYEQYF. The DNA of the CDR3 is TGTGCCAGCAGCTTGGGTTCCGGGTACTACGAGCAGTACTTC.

The genes are TRBV5-1 and TRBJ1-2; TRBD1 matches at 7 bases. The CDR3 contains 13 residues. V gave up 4 bases and J gave up 7 bases; unmatched junction bases: 7. Looked up from germline, CDR1 is SGHRS and CDR2 is YFSETQ. CDR3 nucleotides: TGCGCCAGCAGCGTCACAGGGGATATTGGCTACACCTTC. Amino acid sequence: CASSVTGDIGYTF.